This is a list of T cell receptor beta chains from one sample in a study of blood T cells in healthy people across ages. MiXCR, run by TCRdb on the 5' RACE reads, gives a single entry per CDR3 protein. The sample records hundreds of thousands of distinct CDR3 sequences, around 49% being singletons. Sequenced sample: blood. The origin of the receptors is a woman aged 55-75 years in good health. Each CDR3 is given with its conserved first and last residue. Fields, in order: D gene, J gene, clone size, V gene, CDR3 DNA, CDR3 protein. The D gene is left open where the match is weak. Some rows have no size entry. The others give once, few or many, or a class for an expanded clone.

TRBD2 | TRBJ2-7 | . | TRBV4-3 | TGCGCCAGCAGCCAAGATATGCCGATCTCACTAGCGGGATACAATGAGCAGTACTTC | CASSQDMPISLAGYNEQYF
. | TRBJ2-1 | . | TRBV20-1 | TGCAGTGCTAGAGCGCCCCTGAATGAGCAGTTCTTC | CSARAPLNEQFF
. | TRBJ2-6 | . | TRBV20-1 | TGCAGTGCTCCTCCTCTCGGGCCTGGGGCCAACGTCCCGACTTTC | CSAPPLGPGANVPTF
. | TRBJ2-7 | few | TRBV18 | TGTGCCAGCTCACCACCGGCTGGCCCCTACGAGCAGTACTTC | CASSPPAGPYEQYF
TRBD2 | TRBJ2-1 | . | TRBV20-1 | TGCAGTGCTAGACCTCCCCCGGGACTAGCGCGGTACAATGAGCAGTTCTTC | CSARPPPGLARYNEQFF
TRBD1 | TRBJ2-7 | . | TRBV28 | TGTGCCAGTGCGGACAGGGTAAATAATGGCGAGCAGTACTTC | CASADRVNNGEQYF
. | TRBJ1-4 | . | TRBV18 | TGTCTCAGCTCACCACGGGCTGTGGGCAATGAAAAACTGTTTTTT | CLSSPRAVGNEKLFF
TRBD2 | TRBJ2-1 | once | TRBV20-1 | TGCAGTGCTAAAGAGGGGCTAGCGGGAGTGGAGACCCAGTTCTTC | CSAKEGLAGVETQFF
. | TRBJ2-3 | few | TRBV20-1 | TGCAGTGCTGTTAGTCCGAGCCTTAGCACAGATACGCAGTATTTT | CSAVSPSLSTDTQYF
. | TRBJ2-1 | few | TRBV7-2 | TGTGCCAGCAGCTTAGTCAGTCTAGCGAGGTGGGACGATGAGCAGTTCTTC | CASSLVSLARWDDEQFF